This is a list of T cell receptor beta chains from one sample in a study of blood T cell repertoires in COVID-19. TCRdb keeps only in-frame clones here, not all; method: immunoSEQ multiplex PCR. The top ten clones hold roughly 4% of a sample with about 480,000 clones, more than 85% of them seen once. Specimen: peripheral blood. All receptors come from a woman in her 30s with acute or convalescent COVID-19. CDR3s include the opening cysteine and the closing phenylalanine or tryptophan. The order of the fields is CDR3 length, V gene, D gene, J gene, clone size, CDR3 protein, CDR3 DNA. D genes are given only for firm matches. Clone size appears in some rows only: once, few, many, or a class for an expanded clone.

21	TRBV4-1	NA	TRBJ1-6	NA	CASSQELMRGTYSSYNSPLHF	TGCGCCAGCAGCCAAGAACTTATGCGCGGGACGTACAGCTCCTATAATTCACCCCTCCACTTT
15	TRBV7-6	TRBD2	TRBJ2-7	NA	CASSLLAGGTYEQYF	TGTGCCAGCAGCTTACTAGCGGGGGGGACCTACGAGCAGTACTTC
13	TRBV5-1	NA	TRBJ2-7	NA	CASRTPRSGEQYF	TGCGCCAGCAGGACCCCCAGGTCGGGAGAGCAGTACTTC
17	TRBV24-1	NA	TRBJ2-1	NA	CATSDPSYRDSVNEQFF	TGTGCCACCAGTGATCCGAGCTACCGGGACTCCGTAAATGAGCAGTTCTTC
17	TRBV30	TRBD1	TRBJ1-1	NA	CAWSVGYTGDRTTEAFF	TGTGCCTGGAGTGTAGGTTACACAGGGGATCGAACCACTGAAGCTTTCTTT
18	TRBV11-2	NA	TRBJ2-7	NA	CASRKQGNGLSRPYEQYF	TGTGCCAGCAGAAAGCAGGGAAACGGTCTCTCCCGACCCTACGAGCAGTACTTC
16	TRBV7-8	TRBD1	TRBJ1-5	NA	CASSLGRDRGHQPQHF	TGTGCCAGCAGCTTAGGACGGGACAGGGGACATCAGCCCCAGCATTTT
14	TRBV9	TRBD1	TRBJ1-2	NA	CASSVPGTGGGYTF	TGTGCCAGCAGCGTACCCGGGACAGGGGGTGGCTACACCTTC
16	TRBV5-1	NA	TRBJ1-1	NA	CASSQGPGQGNTEAFF	TGCGCCAGCAGCCAAGGGCCCGGACAAGGGAACACTGAAGCTTTCTTT
13	TRBV7-3	NA	TRBJ1-1	few	CASSFQWNTEAFF	TGTGCCAGCAGCTTTCAGTGGAACACTGAAGCTTTCTTT
15	TRBV4-2	NA	TRBJ2-6	NA	CASSHIGSGANVLTF	TGTGCCAGCAGCCACATCGGCTCTGGGGCCAACGTCCTGACTTTC
13	TRBV28	NA	TRBJ1-1	NA	CASISPTRTEAFF	TGTGCCAGCATAAGTCCCACTCGGACTGAAGCTTTCTTT
14	TRBV6-5	TRBD2	TRBJ2-3	NA	CASNKRGGGNTQYF	TGTGCCAGCAACAAACGGGGGGGAGGAAATACGCAGTATTTT
14	TRBV11-2	NA	TRBJ1-4	NA	CASSLGRGNEKLFF	TGTGCCAGCAGCTTAGGGCGGGGAAATGAAAAACTGTTTTTT
15	TRBV5-1	NA	TRBJ2-5	NA	CASSLTGQIQETQYF	TGCGCCAGCAGCTTAACCGGACAGATCCAAGAGACCCAGTACTTC
15	TRBV28	TRBD1	TRBJ1-2	once	CASSYTDRPNYGYTF	TGTGCCAGCAGTTATACGGACAGGCCAAACTATGGCTACACCTTC
16	TRBV28	TRBD1	TRBJ1-6	NA	CASSMKGPGGISPLHF	TGTGCCAGCTCGATGAAGGGGCCAGGGGGCATTTCACCCCTCCACTTT
15	TRBV28	TRBD1	TRBJ2-1	NA	CASSSPGQSYNEQFF	TGTGCCAGCTCGTCCCCGGGACAGTCTTACAATGAGCAGTTCTTC
17	TRBV7-6	TRBD2	TRBJ2-2	few	CASSKGLAGGSHGELFF	TGTGCCAGCAGCAAGGGACTAGCGGGGGGTTCCCACGGGGAGCTGTTTTTT
15	TRBV28	TRBD1	TRBJ1-6	few	CASTPYDRGWSPLHF	TGTGCCAGCACCCCCTACGACAGGGGTTGGTCACCCCTCCACTTT
14	TRBV2	TRBD2	TRBJ2-3	many	CASRLAGSTDTQYF	TGTGCCAGCCGACTAGCGGGGAGCACAGATACGCAGTATTTT
13	TRBV15	NA	TRBJ1-2	NA	CATSSTGRDGYTF	TGTGCCACCAGCTCCACAGGGAGGGATGGCTACACCTTC
15	TRBV7-3	TRBD1	TRBJ1-1	NA	CASSPYTGGNTEAFF	TGTGCCAGCAGCCCGTATACAGGGGGCAACACTGAAGCTTTCTTT
12	TRBV10-2	NA	TRBJ2-7	NA	CASKVSAEEQYF	TGCGCCAGCAAAGTGAGCGCGGAAGAGCAGTACTTC
14	TRBV14	NA	TRBJ2-7	NA	CASSQALDSYEQYF	TGTGCCAGCAGCCAAGCATTGGACAGTTACGAGCAGTACTTC
12	TRBV29-1	NA	TRBJ1-1	NA	CSVSGGNTEAFF	TGCAGCGTTTCAGGAGGGAACACTGAAGCTTTCTTT
16	TRBV10-3	TRBD2	TRBJ2-1	NA	CAIKEGTSGGADEQFF	TGTGCCATCAAGGAGGGGACTAGCGGGGGGGCGGATGAGCAGTTCTTC
15	TRBV2	NA	TRBJ2-2	NA	CASSESAGLSGELFF	TGTGCCAGCAGTGAATCTGCAGGGCTATCCGGGGAGCTGTTTTTT
16	TRBV15	TRBD1	TRBJ1-4	NA	CATSRDPLRQGEKLFF	TGTGCCACCAGCAGAGATCCCCTCCGACAGGGAGAAAAACTGTTTTTT
18	TRBV13	NA	TRBJ2-2	NA	CASSTEDSYQAGTGELFF	TGTGCCAGCAGCACGGAGGACAGCTACCAGGCGGGCACCGGGGAGCTGTTTTTT
15	TRBV12-5	TRBD2	TRBJ2-2	NA	CASGPGTSLSGELFF	TGTGCTAGTGGCCCCGGGACTAGCCTTTCCGGGGAGCTGTTTTTT
11	TRBV6-5	TRBD2	TRBJ2-4	NA	CASSGGGVQYF	TGTGCCAGCAGCGGCGGGGGGGTCCAGTACTTC
15	TRBV6-6	TRBD1	TRBJ1-3	few	CASSYEGAYGNTIYF	TGTGCCAGCAGTTACGAGGGGGCGTATGGAAACACCATATATTTT
15	TRBV14	NA	TRBJ1-2	once	CASSLRQVGNYGYTF	TGTGCCAGCAGCCTGAGACAGGTAGGGAACTATGGCTACACCTTC
15	TRBV2	NA	TRBJ1-4	NA	CASLATGLANEKLFF	TGTGCCAGCCTTGCCACAGGGTTAGCTAATGAAAAACTGTTTTTT
13	TRBV9	NA	TRBJ1-1	NA	CASSVGTAHEAFF	TGTGCCAGCAGCGTAGGGACAGCGCATGAAGCTTTCTTT
15	TRBV19	TRBD1	TRBJ2-7	NA	CASSIPGQGTYEQYF	TGTGCCAGTAGTATACCGGGACAGGGGACCTACGAGCAGTACTTC
13	TRBV27	NA	TRBJ2-2	NA	CASSLSLDGELFF	TGTGCCAGCAGTTTATCACTCGACGGGGAGCTGTTTTTT
14	TRBV23-1	NA	TRBJ1-5	NA	CASGTEDRDQPQHF	TGCGCCAGCGGAACTGAGGACAGAGATCAGCCCCAGCATTTT
14	TRBV2	TRBD1	TRBJ2-7	NA	CATAPGTAVGEQYF	TGTGCCACCGCCCCCGGGACAGCCGTAGGGGAGCAGTACTTC
17	TRBV18	NA	TRBJ1-3	NA	CASSPKLRGNSGNTIYF	TGTGCCAGCTCACCGAAACTTAGGGGGAATAGTGGAAACACCATATATTTT
20	TRBV28	NA	TRBJ2-7	NA	CASSRKIRTPLPPPSYEQYF	TGTGCCAGCAGTCGAAAAATCAGGACTCCTCTTCCCCCGCCCTCCTACGAGCAGTACTTC
17	TRBV11-2	TRBD2	TRBJ2-1	NA	CASSSPESGGAINEQFF	TGTGCCAGCAGCTCCCCTGAAAGCGGGGGGGCGATCAATGAGCAGTTCTTC
12	TRBV10-3	NA	TRBJ1-4	once	CAISESREKLFF	TGTGCCATCAGTGAGTCGAGGGAAAAACTGTTTTTT
17	TRBV10-3	TRBD2	TRBJ2-3	NA	CAISVPLAGGSADTQYF	TGTGCCATCAGTGTCCCCCTAGCGGGGGGGAGTGCAGATACGCAGTATTTT
14	TRBV7-8	TRBD2	TRBJ2-5	NA	CASSFSAGVETQYF	TGTGCCAGCAGCTTCTCAGCGGGGGTAGAGACCCAGTACTTC
15	TRBV5-1	TRBD2	TRBJ2-7	NA	CASAHRGGLAYEQYF	TGCGCCAGCGCCCACCGGGGGGGCCTCGCCTACGAGCAGTACTTC
13	TRBV15	NA	TRBJ2-1	NA	CATSTGRGNEQFF	TGTGCCACCAGCACTGGGAGAGGGAATGAGCAGTTCTTC
13	TRBV10-3	NA	TRBJ1-1	NA	CAISEAVNTEAFF	TGTGCCATCAGTGAGGCGGTGAACACTGAAGCTTTCTTT
16	TRBV3-1/TRBV3-2	TRBD2	TRBJ2-5	NA	CASSLRYGREEETQYF	TGTGCCAGCAGCTTGAGGTATGGTCGGGAGGAAGAGACCCAGTACTTC